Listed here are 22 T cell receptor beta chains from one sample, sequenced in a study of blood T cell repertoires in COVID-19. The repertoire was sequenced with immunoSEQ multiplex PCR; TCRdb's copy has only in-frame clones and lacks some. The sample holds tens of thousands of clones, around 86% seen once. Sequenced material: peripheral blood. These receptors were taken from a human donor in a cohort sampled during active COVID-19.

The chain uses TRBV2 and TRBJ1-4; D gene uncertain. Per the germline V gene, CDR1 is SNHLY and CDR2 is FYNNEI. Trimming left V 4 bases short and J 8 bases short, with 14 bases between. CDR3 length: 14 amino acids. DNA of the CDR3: TGTGCCAGCAGTGTCTCCCAGGTGGTAGAAAAACTGTTTTTT. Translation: CASSVSQVVEKLFF.

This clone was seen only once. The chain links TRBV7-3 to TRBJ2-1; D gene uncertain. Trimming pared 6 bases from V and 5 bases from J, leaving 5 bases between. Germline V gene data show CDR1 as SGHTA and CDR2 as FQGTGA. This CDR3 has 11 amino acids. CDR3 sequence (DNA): TGTGCCAGCAGGGGCCACAATGAGCAGTTCTTC. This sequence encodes CASRGHNEQFF.

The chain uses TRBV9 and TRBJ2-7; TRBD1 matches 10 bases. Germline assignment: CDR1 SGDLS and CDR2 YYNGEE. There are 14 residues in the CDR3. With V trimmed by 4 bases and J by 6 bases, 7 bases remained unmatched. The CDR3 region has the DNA TGTGCCAGCAGCACCCGACAGGGGGCGAGCGAGCAGTACTTC. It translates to CASSTRQGASEQYF.

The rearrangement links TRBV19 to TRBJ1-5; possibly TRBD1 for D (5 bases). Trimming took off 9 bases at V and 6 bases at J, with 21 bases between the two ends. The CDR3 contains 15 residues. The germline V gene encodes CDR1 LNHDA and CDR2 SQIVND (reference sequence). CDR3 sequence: CASAPKWGAVQPQHF. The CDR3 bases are TGTGCCAGCGCCCCCAAATGGGGCGCGGTTCAGCCCCAGCATTTT.

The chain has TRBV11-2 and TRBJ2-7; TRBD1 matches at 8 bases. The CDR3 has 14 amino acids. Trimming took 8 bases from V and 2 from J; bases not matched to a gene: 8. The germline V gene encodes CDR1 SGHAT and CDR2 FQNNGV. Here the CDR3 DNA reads TGTGCCAGCGGCCAGGGGGCGTCCCCCTACGAGCAGTACTTC. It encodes CASGQGASPYEQYF. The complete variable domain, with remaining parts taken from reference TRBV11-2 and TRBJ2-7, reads EAGVAQSPRYKIIEKRQSVAFWCNPISGHATLYWYQQILGQGPKLLIQFQNNGVVDDSQLPKDRFSAERLKGVDSTLKIQPAKLEDSAVYLCASGQGASPYEQYFGPGTRLTVT.

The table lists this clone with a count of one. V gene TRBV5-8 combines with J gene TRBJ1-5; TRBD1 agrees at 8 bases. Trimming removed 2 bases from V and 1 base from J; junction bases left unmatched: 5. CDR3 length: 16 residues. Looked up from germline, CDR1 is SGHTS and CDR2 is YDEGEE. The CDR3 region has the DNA TGTGCCAGCAGCTTCGAACAGGGGGTGAGCAATCAGCCCCAGCATTTT. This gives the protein CASSFEQGVSNQPQHF.

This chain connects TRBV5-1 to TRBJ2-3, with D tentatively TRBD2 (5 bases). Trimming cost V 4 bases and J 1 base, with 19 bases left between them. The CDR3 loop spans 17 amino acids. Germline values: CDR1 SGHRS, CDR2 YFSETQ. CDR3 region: CASSPAGGRLGTDTQYF. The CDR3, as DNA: TGCGCCAGCAGCCCGGCTGGAGGCAGATTGGGCACAGATACGCAGTATTTT.

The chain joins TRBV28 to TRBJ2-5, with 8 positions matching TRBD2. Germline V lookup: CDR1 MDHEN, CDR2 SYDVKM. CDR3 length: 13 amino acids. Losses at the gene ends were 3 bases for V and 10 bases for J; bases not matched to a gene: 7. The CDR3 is CASSFGGVEGQYF. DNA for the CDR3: TGTGCCAGCAGTTTCGGGGGGGTGGAGGGCCAGTACTTC.

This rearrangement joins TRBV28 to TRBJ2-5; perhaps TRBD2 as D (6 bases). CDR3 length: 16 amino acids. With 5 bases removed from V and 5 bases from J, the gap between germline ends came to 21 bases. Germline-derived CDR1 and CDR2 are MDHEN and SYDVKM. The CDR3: CASSPPGLHPWETQYF. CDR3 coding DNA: TGTGCCAGCAGTCCCCCGGGACTCCACCCCTGGGAGACCCAGTACTTC. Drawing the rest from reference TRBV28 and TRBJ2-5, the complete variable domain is DVKVTQSSRYLVKRTGEKVFLECVQDMDHENMFWYRQDPGLGLRLIYFSYDVKMKEKGDIPEGYSVSREKKERFSLILESASTNQTSMYLCASSPPGLHPWETQYFGPGTRLLVL.

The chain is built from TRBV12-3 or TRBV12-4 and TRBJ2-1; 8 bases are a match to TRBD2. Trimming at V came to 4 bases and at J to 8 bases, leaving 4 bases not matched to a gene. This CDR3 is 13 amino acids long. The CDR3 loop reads CASSSRTSHEQFF. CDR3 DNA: TGTGCCAGCAGTTCCCGGACTAGCCATGAGCAGTTCTTC.

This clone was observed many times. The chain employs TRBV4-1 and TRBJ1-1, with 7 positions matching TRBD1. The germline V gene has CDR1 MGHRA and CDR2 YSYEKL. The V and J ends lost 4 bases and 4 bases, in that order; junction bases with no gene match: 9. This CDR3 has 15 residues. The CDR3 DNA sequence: TGCGCCAGCAGCCGCAGACAGGGAAGGGGCACTGAAGCTTTCTTT. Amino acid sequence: CASSRRQGRGTEAFF.

The CDR3 reads CASSKLHREAFF. CDR3 in DNA: TGTGCCAGCAGTAAATTACACAGGGAAGCTTTCTTT. This rearrangement joins TRBV6-5 to TRBJ1-1, with a weak D call TRBD1 (5 bases). This CDR3 spans 12 amino acids. V gave up 5 bases and J gave up 8 bases, with 12 bases separating them. CDR1 and CDR2 (germline): MNHEY, SVGAGI.

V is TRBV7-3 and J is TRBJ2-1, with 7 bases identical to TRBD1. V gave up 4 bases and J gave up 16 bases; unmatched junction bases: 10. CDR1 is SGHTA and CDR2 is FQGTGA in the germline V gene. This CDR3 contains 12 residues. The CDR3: CASSSRQGRKFF. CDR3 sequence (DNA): TGTGCCAGCAGCTCCCGACAGGGAAGAAAATTCTTC.

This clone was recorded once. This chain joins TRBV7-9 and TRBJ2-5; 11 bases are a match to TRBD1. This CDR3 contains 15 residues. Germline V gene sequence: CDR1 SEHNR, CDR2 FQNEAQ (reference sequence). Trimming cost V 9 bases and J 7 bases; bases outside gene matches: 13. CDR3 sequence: CASTVPRTGGGTQYF. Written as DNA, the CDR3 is TGTGCCAGTACAGTTCCACGGACAGGGGGCGGGACCCAGTACTTC.

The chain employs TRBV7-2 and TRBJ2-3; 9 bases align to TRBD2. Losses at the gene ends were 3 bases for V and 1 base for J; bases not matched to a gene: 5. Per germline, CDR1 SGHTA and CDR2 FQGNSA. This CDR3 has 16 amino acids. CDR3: CASSFPAGGGTDTQYF. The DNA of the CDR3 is TGTGCCAGCAGCTTCCCAGCGGGAGGAGGCACAGATACGCAGTATTTT.

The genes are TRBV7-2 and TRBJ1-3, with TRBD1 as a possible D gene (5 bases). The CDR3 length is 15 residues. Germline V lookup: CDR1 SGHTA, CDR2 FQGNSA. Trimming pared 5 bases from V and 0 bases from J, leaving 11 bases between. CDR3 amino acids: CASSEQVLSGNTIYF. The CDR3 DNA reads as TGTGCCAGCAGCGAACAGGTCCTCTCTGGAAACACCATATATTTT.

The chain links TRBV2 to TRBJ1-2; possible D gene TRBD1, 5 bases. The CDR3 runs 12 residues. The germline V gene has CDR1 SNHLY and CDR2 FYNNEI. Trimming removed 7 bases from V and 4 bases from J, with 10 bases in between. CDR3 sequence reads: CASTRAVYGYTF. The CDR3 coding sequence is TGTGCCAGCACCAGGGCGGTCTATGGCTACACCTTC.

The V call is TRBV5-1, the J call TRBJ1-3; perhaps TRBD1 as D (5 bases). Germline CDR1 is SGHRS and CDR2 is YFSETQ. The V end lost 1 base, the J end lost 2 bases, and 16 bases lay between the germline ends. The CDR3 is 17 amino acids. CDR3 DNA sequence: TGCGCCAGCAGCTTGACCCTGACAGTTAATGCTGGAAACACCATATATTTT. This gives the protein CASSLTLTVNAGNTIYF.

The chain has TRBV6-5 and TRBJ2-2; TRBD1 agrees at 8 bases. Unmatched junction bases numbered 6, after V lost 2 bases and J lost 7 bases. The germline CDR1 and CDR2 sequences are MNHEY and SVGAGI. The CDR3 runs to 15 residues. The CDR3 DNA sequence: TGTGCCAGCAGTTACGTGGGACAGGTCGTCGGGGAGCTGTTTTTT. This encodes CASSYVGQVVGELFF.

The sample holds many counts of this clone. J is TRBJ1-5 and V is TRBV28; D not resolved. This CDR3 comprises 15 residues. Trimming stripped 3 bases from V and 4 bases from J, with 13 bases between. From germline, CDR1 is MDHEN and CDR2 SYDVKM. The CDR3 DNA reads TGTGCCAGCAGTTTCAGTACGCCAGCGAATCAGCCCCAGCATTTT. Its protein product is CASSFSTPANQPQHF. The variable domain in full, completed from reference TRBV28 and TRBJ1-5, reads DVKVTQSSRYLVKRTGEKVFLECVQDMDHENMFWYRQDPGLGLRLIYFSYDVKMKEKGDIPEGYSVSREKKERFSLILESASTNQTSMYLCASSFSTPANQPQHFGDGTRLSIL.

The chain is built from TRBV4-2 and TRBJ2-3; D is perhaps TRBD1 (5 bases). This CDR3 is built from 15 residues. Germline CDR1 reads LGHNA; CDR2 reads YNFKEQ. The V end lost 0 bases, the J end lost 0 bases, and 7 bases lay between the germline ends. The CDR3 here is CASSQDWTSTDTQYF. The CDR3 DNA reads TGTGCCAGCAGCCAAGACTGGACAAGCACAGATACGCAGTATTTT.

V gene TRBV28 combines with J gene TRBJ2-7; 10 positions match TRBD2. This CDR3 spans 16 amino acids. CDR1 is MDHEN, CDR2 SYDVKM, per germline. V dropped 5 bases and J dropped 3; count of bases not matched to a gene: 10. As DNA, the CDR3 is TGTGCCAGCAGTGTCCTTGGGAGGACTAGCGGCTACGAGCAGTACTTC. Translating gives CASSVLGRTSGYEQYF.